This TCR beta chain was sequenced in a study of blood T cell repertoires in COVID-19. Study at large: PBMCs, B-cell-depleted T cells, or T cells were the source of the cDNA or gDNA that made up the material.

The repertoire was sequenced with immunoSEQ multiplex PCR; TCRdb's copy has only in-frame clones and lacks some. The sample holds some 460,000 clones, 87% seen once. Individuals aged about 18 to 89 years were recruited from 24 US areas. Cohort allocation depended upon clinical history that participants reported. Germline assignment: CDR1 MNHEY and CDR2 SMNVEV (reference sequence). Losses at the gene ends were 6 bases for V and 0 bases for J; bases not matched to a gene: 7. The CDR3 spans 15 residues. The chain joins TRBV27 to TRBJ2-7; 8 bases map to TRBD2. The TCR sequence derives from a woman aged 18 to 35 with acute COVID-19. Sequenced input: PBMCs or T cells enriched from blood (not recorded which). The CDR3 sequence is CASRATGLDSYEQYF. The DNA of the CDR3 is TGTGCCAGCAGGGCAACGGGACTAGACTCCTACGAGCAGTACTTC.